This T cell receptor (beta chain) was recorded in a study of post-analysis software for immune sequencing data. The ends lost 10 bases at V and 8 bases at J; junction bases unmatched: 13. CDR3 length equals 15 residues. Germline-derived CDR1 and CDR2 are ENHRY and SYGVKD. TCR beta cDNA libraries included unique molecular identifiers. TCRdb processed the PCR reads anew with MiXCR; each CDR3 protein has one entry. This table has hundreds of thousands of distinct CDR3 sequences, roughly 29% appearing once. Points on this clonotype: What it binds is not known.

General study points: A handful of TRBV segments were significantly more frequent in patients than in controls. TRBV5-6, TRBV5-1 and TRBV20-1 were among these segments.

The sample consisted of blood. V usage is TRBV10-3 and J usage is TRBJ2-1; TRBD2 agrees at 11 bases. The receptor's source is a girl aged 5-17 years with multiple sclerosis. CDR3 loop: CATGLAAFGGDEQFF. CDR3 coding DNA: TGTGCCACGGGACTAGCGGCCTTTGGGGGGGATGAGCAGTTCTTC.